The 10 T cell receptor beta chains below come from one sample, sequenced in a study of PD-1 blockade in mismatch repair-deficient tumors. These receptors have no known antigen. Clones were read by immunoSEQ multiplex PCR, and TCRdb kept only the in-frame ones, dropping some. The profile shows roughly 10,000 clones, 70% to 90% of them singletons. The time point: approximately 11-day in vitro stimulation with candidate neoantigen peptide 2. The sample consisted of cells cultured in vitro, taken from a patient treated with pembrolizumab. These receptors were collected from an adult with mismatch repair-deficient cancer.

The gene calls are TRBV16 and TRBJ2-1, with 7 bases matching TRBD2. Unmatched junction bases numbered 4, after V lost 0 bases and J lost 2 bases. The CDR3 length is 16 residues. Germline CDR1 reads KGHSY; CDR2 reads FQNENV. Here the CDR3 reads CASSQSGRATYNEQFF. CDR3 DNA: TGTGCCAGCAGCCAATCAGGGAGGGCGACCTACAATGAGCAGTTCTTC.

This clone was counted between two and nine times. The J gene is TRBJ1-2, the V gene TRBV28; D unresolved. This CDR3 comprises 11 residues. Trimming removed 4 bases at V and 7 bases at J, with 7 bases between. In germline, CDR1 is MDHEN, CDR2 SYDVKM. This CDR3 is CASSSTGGYTF. The CDR3 DNA sequence: TGTGCCAGCAGTTCGACTGGTGGCTACACCTTC.

CDR3 nucleotide sequence: TGTGCCAGCAGTCTCAACTCGGACACGCAGTATTTT. Translation: CASSLNSDTQYF. The gene calls are TRBV2 and TRBJ2-3; D unclear. Germline CDR1 reads SNHLY; CDR2 reads FYNNEI. Trimming cost V 5 bases and J 9 bases, with 12 bases left between them. The CDR3 has 12 residues. The full variable domain, its missing parts supplied by reference TRBV2 and TRBJ2-3, is EPEVTQTPSHQVTQMGQEVILRCVPISNHLYFYWYRQILGQKVEFLVSFYNNEISEKSEIFDDQFSVERPDGSNFTLKIRSTKLEDSAMYFCASSLNSDTQYFGPGTRLTVL.

The gene calls are TRBV11-3 and TRBJ2-5; TRBD2 matches 7 bases. Trimming cost V 3 bases and J 3 bases; bases outside gene matches: 4. The V gene's germline CDR1 is SGHNT and CDR2 YENEEA. This CDR3 is built from 14 residues. The CDR3 sequence is CASSFRGTKETQYF. DNA of the CDR3: TGTGCCAGCAGCTTTCGGGGGACTAAAGAGACCCAGTACTTC.

The rearrangement uses TRBV11-1 and TRBJ2-3; no reliable D call. There are 16 residues in the CDR3. In germline, CDR1 is SGHAT, CDR2 FQDESV (reference sequence). V was shortened by 1 base and J by 2 bases, with 13 bases between the two germline ends. The CDR3 loop reads CASSLGALGITDTQYF. Here the CDR3 DNA reads TGTGCCAGCAGCTTAGGGGCGCTAGGAATCACAGATACGCAGTATTTT.

The rearrangement joins TRBV11-2 to TRBJ2-7, with 9 bases identical to TRBD1. In germline, CDR1 is SGHAT, CDR2 FQNNGV. The CDR3 totals 15 residues. The V and J ends lost 6 bases and 7 bases, in that order; junction bases with no gene match: 13. The CDR3 coding sequence is TGTGCCAGCAGTTGGGGGACAGGGAGAACGGGAGAGCAGTACTTC. Its translation is CASSWGTGRTGEQYF.

The V and J genes are TRBV4-1 and TRBJ2-5; D not certain. Germline lookup yields CDR1 MGHRA and CDR2 YSYEKL. The CDR3 is made up of 11 amino acids. Trimming cost V 1 base and J 6 bases, with 3 bases left between them. The chain's CDR3 is CASSQGQTQYF. The DNA of the CDR3 is TGCGCCAGCAGCCAAGGACAGACCCAGTACTTC.

The chain is built from TRBV27 and TRBJ2-5; weak D call: TRBD2 (6 bases). The V and J ends lost 4 bases and 1 base respectively, with 13 bases between them. The CDR3 totals 15 residues. The germline V gene encodes CDR1 MNHEY and CDR2 SMNVEV (reference sequence). CDR3 protein: CASSSLGAGQETQYF. The CDR3 nucleotides read TGTGCCAGCAGTTCGCTTGGAGCGGGCCAAGAGACCCAGTACTTC.

The gene calls are TRBV7-2 and TRBJ2-5; a weak D match, TRBD1 (5 bases). Germline V gene data show CDR1 as SGHTA and CDR2 as FQGNSA. Trimming stripped 2 bases from V and 4 bases from J, with 14 bases between. The CDR3 length is 15 residues. CDR3 nucleotides: TGTGCCAGCAGCTTAACAGGCAGGGCGGCAGAGACCCAGTACTTC. Protein: CASSLTGRAAETQYF.

The rearrangement links TRBV27 to TRBJ2-7; no definite D call. The CDR3 contains 15 residues. CDR1 MNHEY and CDR2 SMNVEV come from the germline V gene (reference sequence). Trimming cost V 2 bases and J 5 bases, with 16 bases left between them. Written as DNA, the CDR3 is TGTGCCAGCAGTTTAAGCAGGAAAGGTCTGAACGAGCAGTACTTC. Its protein is CASSLSRKGLNEQYF.